What follows are 10 T cell receptor beta chains derived from one specimen sequenced in a study of T cell responses to AZD1222 COVID-19 vaccine. Clones were read by immunoSEQ multiplex PCR, and TCRdb kept only the in-frame ones, dropping some. The sample records about 110,000 clones, more than 75% being singletons. This material consisted of peripheral blood, taken on day 0 of AZD1222 vaccination. The receptors stem from an adult in good health.

The V call is TRBV18, the J call TRBJ1-4; 7 nucleotides match TRBD1. The CDR3 totals 15 residues. The V and J ends lost 0 bases and 3 bases, in that order; junction bases with no gene match: 1. The germline V gene has CDR1 KGHSH and CDR2 LQKENI. CDR3 DNA: TGTGCCAGCTCACCACCAGACAGGGCTAATGAAAAACTGTTTTTT. It is translated as CASSPPDRANEKLFF.

The chain links TRBV15 to TRBJ1-5, with a possible D match to TRBD1 (6 bases). The CDR3 covers 17 residues. Between the trimmed V and J ends, which lost 1 base and 3 bases, there was a span of 16 bases. Germline V gene sequence: CDR1 LNHNV, CDR2 YYDKDF (reference sequence). The CDR3 region has the DNA TGTGCCACCAGCAGAGGGAATACAAGGGGGAACAATCAGCCCCAGCATTTT. Translated, it gives CATSRGNTRGNNQPQHF.

V gene TRBV5-6 combines with J gene TRBJ1-4; D gene unclear. CDR3 length: 15 residues. V shed 5 bases and J shed 8 bases, with 19 bases lying between them. Per the germline V gene, CDR1 is SGHDT and CDR2 is YYEEEE. This CDR3 is CASSSVQVEREKLFF. The CDR3 DNA follows: TGTGCCAGCAGTTCGGTTCAGGTTGAGCGAGAAAAACTGTTTTTT. Complete variable domain (other parts from reference TRBV5-6 and TRBJ1-4): DAGVTQSPTHLIKTRGQQVTLRCSPKSGHDTVSWYQQALGQGPQFIFQYYEEEERQRGNFPDRFSGHQFPNYSSELNVNALLLGDSALYLCASSSVQVEREKLFFGSGTQLSVL.

The chain has TRBV6-2 or TRBV6-3 and TRBJ1-2, with D perhaps matching TRBD1 (5 bases). The CDR3 has 18 residues. Trimming cost V 2 bases and J 5 bases, with 24 bases left between them. Germline V gene lookup returns CDR1 MNHEY and CDR2 SVGEGT. CDR3: CASSYPPGTENYGYGYTF. The CDR3 coding sequence is TGTGCCAGCAGTTACCCCCCCGGGACGGAGAATTATGGGTATGGCTACACCTTC.

The V call is TRBV6-5, the J call TRBJ1-5, with D maybe TRBD1 (5 bases). This CDR3 comprises 15 residues. Looked up from germline, CDR1 is MNHEY and CDR2 is SVGAGI. Trimming removed 8 bases from V and 7 bases from J, with 21 bases in between. CDR3 in amino acids: CASLEGPGASQPQHF. The CDR3 region has the DNA TGTGCCAGCTTAGAAGGACCCGGGGCTAGCCAGCCCCAGCATTTT.

J is TRBJ2-2 and V is TRBV19; 9 nucleotides line up with TRBD2. CDR3 length equals 13 residues. J lost 4 bases, V lost 8 bases, and 2 bases had no gene match. Germline CDR1 LNHDA, CDR2 SQIVND (reference sequence). The chain's CDR3 is CASGTSPTGELFF. As DNA, the CDR3 is TGTGCCAGTGGGACTAGCCCCACCGGGGAGCTGTTTTTT.

The V call is TRBV28, the J call TRBJ1-5; perhaps TRBD1 as D (6 bases). The CDR3 spans 13 residues. The V end was cut by 10 bases, the J end by 0 bases, with 10 bases between. CDR1 and CDR2 from the germline V gene are MDHEN and SYDVKM. CDR3: CAIQGNSNQPQHF. In DNA, the CDR3 is TGTGCCATACAGGGAAATAGCAATCAGCCCCAGCATTTT.

The chain carries TRBV4-1 and TRBJ1-5; D may be TRBD1 (5 bases). V was shortened by 6 bases and J by 2 bases, with 11 bases between the two germline ends. CDR3 size: 14 residues. Germline V lookup: CDR1 MGHRA, CDR2 YSYEKL. CDR3 nucleotide sequence: TGCGCCAGCAGTCTGGGGGGAGGCAATCAGCCCCAGCATTTT. Translation: CASSLGGGNQPQHF.

This chain joins TRBV28 and TRBJ2-3; a weak D match, TRBD1 (6 bases). This CDR3 region has 14 residues. The ends were cut back, 5 bases at V and 3 bases at J, with 12 bases in the middle. The germline gives CDR1 MDHEN, CDR2 SYDVKM. The CDR3 reads CASSPRGTTDTQYF. The CDR3 DNA follows: TGTGCCAGCAGTCCGAGGGGGACGACAGATACGCAGTATTTT.

The V and J genes are TRBV27 and TRBJ1-5, with D perhaps TRBD1 (5 bases). There are 14 residues in the CDR3. The V end lost 8 bases, the J end lost 6 bases, and 17 bases lay between the germline ends. Germline V lookup: CDR1 MNHEY, CDR2 SMNVEV (reference sequence). The CDR3: CASPGTEEFQPQHF. CDR3 bases: TGTGCCAGCCCAGGGACCGAAGAATTTCAGCCCCAGCATTTT.